This T cell receptor beta chain is drawn from a study of human T cells and chemical hapten exposure. In the study overall: The scalp of each patient received a weekly diphenylcyclopropenone dose for the full roughly 22-week study. Across samples, TCR yields varied, mostly owing to small differences in pooled library volumes.

Notes on the study in general: Following DPC sensitization, TCRs present above 1 in 1000 frequency showed no change.

From germline, CDR1 is SGHTA and CDR2 FQGNSA. This CDR3 has 17 residues. Trimming took off 1 base at V and 3 bases at J, with 17 bases between the two ends. Specified time point: pre-sensitization, week 0. Indicated treatment: therapeutic diphenylcyclopropenone sensitization with weekly scalp DPC. Unique molecular identifiers were attached to individual cDNA molecules within the library. TCRdb re-analysed the RACE reads in MiXCR, keeping a single row per CDR3 protein. Seen here are about 380,000 distinct CDR3 sequences, roughly 5.3% observed once, and the top ten hold 2.5% to 3%. This clonotype was observed a handful of times. The antigen remains unidentified.

This sequence joins TRBV7-2 and TRBJ2-3; D is undetermined. The TCR originated in a woman aged 45-60 years with alopecia areata. Some clones in this sample may be carry-over from other donors' samples. The sample in question was whole blood, obtained in connection with sensitization to the hapten diphenylcyclopropenone (DPC). In DNA, the CDR3 is TGTGCCAGCAGCTTAGTAGCTCGGCGAGCGAGGACAGATACGCAGTATTTT. Translated: CASSLVARRARTDTQYF. Full variable domain (outside the CDR3, taken from reference TRBV7-2 and TRBJ2-3): GAGVSQSPSNKVTEKGKDVELRCDPISGHTALYWYRQSLGQGLEFLIYFQGNSAPDKSGLPSDRFSAERTGGSVSTLTIQRTQQEDSAVYLCASSLVARRARTDTQYFGPGTRLTVL.